The present T cell receptor (beta chain) was sequenced within a study of blood T cell repertoires in COVID-19 (dated by TCRdb to the early 2020s). General notes on the study: Samples from collaborators originated in the United States, Italy and Spain and spanned both the acute and convalescent phases of COVID-19. The dataset comprised deeply sampled blood TCRbeta repertoires from subjects exposed to, actively infected with, or recovered from COVID-19. Samples were obtained from the ongoing ImmuneRACE study (first 160 participants) and from about 1,300 subjects provided by 6 global collaborators. The prospective study material was composed of cDNA or gDNA derived from T cells, B-cell-depleted T cells, or PBMCs. The repertoires were released in a freely available public database intended as a resource for research on the immune response to SARS-CoV-2. HLA class I and class II types, where available, came from metadata supplied by the sample provider rather than from assay-based typing. Sample metadata almost always included a de-identified subject ID, COVID-19 status, age in years and sex.

Participants in the prospective study were enrolled through a virtual design, were aged roughly 18 to 100 years, and lived in 20 to 30 United States geographic areas. To assign participants to cohorts, the prospective study relied on clinical history that participants themselves reported in a screening survey and a study questionnaire. In the prospective study, mobile phlebotomists collected whole blood, serum and a nasopharyngeal or oropharyngeal swab from each participant. Additional blood draws and questionnaires over a 2-month period could optionally be provided by prospective study participants. Prospective study blood samples were shipped either frozen or at room temperature before DNA extraction. TCRbeta CDR3 regions were amplified from genomic DNA using the immunoSEQ Assay, a bias-controlled multiplex PCR. The authors processed their data as follows. The number of nucleated cells in each sample was estimated by amplification of reference gene primers within the assay. Sequence reads were collapsed and filtered to measure the absolute abundance of every unique TCRbeta CDR3 rearrangement. For each sample, productive Simpson clonality was calculated as the square root of Simpson's diversity index across productive rearrangements. In TCRdb, the immuneACCESS table is reduced to in-frame sequences with V and J assigned. These tables do not hold every clone; where another copy was compared, an unresolved V gene accounts for under half, and the others remain unexplained. Clone size and the V and J calls come from that table; the DNA yielded D and trimming. The sample table shows 120,000 to 150,000 clones, and over 75% are seen once. Of the sample, 1.2% is held by the ten largest clones.

The V end loses 2 bases and the J end loses 8 bases, and a stretch of 8 bases separates them. Taken from cysteine to phenylalanine, the CDR3 has 12 residues. Only CDR3 DNA remains: 36 bases, in frame from the first base. The germline V gene (reference sequence) supplies CDR1 SGHNT and CDR2 YYREEE. Findings and caveats that apply to the study as a whole: Clinical and demographic metadata were provided uncurated, with the amount varying by source and participant.

As for this clone: This clone's antigen is unknown. Base-call qualities are not available, and no considerably larger clone is one nucleotide away.

The sequence came from a woman aged 25 to 45 with acute COVID-19. Sequencing input: PBMCs or T cells enriched from blood (not recorded which). The rearrangement combines TRBV5-4 with TRBJ2-1; TRBD2 might be the D gene, on 6 matching bases. The nucleotide sequence is TGTGCCAGCAGCTTTACGGGGGATGAGCAGTTCTTC. This encodes CASSFTGDEQFF.